Shown below are 32 T cell receptor beta chains from a single sample sequenced in a study of OX40 agonist ivuxolimab in advanced cancers. This table comes from immunoSEQ multiplex PCR, and its TCRdb copy is limited to in-frame clones, with some not included. Here the sample spans about 120,000 clones, approximately 90% being singletons. The sample was CD4+ or CD8+ T cells sorted from blood, taken in a trial of the OX40 agonist ivuxolimab. These receptors originate from an adult with an advanced solid tumor such as melanoma, head and neck, liver or kidney cancer.

The J gene is TRBJ1-5, the V gene TRBV18; TRBD1 might be the D (5 bases). Germline V gene sequence: CDR1 KGHSH, CDR2 LQKENI. The CDR3 loop spans 15 amino acids. The ends were cut back, 5 bases at V and 0 bases at J, with 11 bases in the middle. CDR3 DNA sequence: TGTGCCAGCTCAACTGAGGGGTATAGCAATCAGCCCCAGCATTTT. This gives the protein CASSTEGYSNQPQHF.

The V call is TRBV21-1, the J call TRBJ2-5; the tabulated D call, TRBD2, remains unverified against the DNA. TRBV21-1 is termed a pseudogene. The CDR3 runs 16 residues. The CDR3 reads CASSKGSEGNQETQYF. For the CDR3, the DNA is TGTGCCAGCAGCAAAGGTTCAGAGGGTAACCAAGAGACCCAGTACTTC.

This clone appeared once. V and J are TRBV19 and TRBJ2-6, with no clear D. Germline-derived CDR1 and CDR2 are LNHDA and SQIVND (reference sequence). Trimming cost V 4 bases and J 0 bases, with 19 bases left between them. The CDR3 covers 19 residues. CDR3 in DNA: TGTGCCAGTAGTACCACCTACAGAAATCTTAGCTCTGGGGCCAACGTCCTGACTTTC. Translated: CASSTTYRNLSSGANVLTF.

The J gene is TRBJ2-5, the V gene TRBV7-6, with 7 bases that match TRBD1. The CDR3 runs to 13 residues. From germline, CDR1 is SGHVS and CDR2 FNYEAQ. V was pared by 6 bases and J by 5 bases, with 6 bases of the junction left unmatched. The CDR3: CASSSGGMETQYF. CDR3 in DNA: TGTGCCAGCAGTTCAGGGGGTATGGAGACCCAGTACTTC.

The chain combines TRBV2 with TRBJ2-7; 10 nucleotides align to TRBD1. The CDR3 extends over 15 amino acids. Losses at the gene ends were 4 bases for V and 4 bases for J; bases not matched to a gene: 7. Germline lookup yields CDR1 SNHLY and CDR2 FYNNEI. The CDR3, as DNA: TGTGCCAGCAGTGTTCCGGGACAGGGGCTTTACGAGCAGTACTTC. This gives the protein CASSVPGQGLYEQYF.

The genes are TRBV7-2 and TRBJ2-1; no clear D. Germline CDR1 is SGHTA and CDR2 is FQGNSA. This CDR3 contains 13 residues. V was cut by 5 bases and J by 5 bases, with 10 bases left in between. The CDR3 DNA follows: TGTGCCAGCAGCCTCCCTTCTAACAATGAGCAGTTCTTC. Residues: CASSLPSNNEQFF. Full variable domain (missing parts from reference TRBV7-2 and TRBJ2-1): GAGVSQSPSNKVTEKGKDVELRCDPISGHTALYWYRQSLGQGLEFLIYFQGNSAPDKSGLPSDRFSAERTGGSVSTLTIQRTQQEDSAVYLCASSLPSNNEQFFGPGTRLTVL.

The genes are TRBV21-1 and TRBJ2-1; the table calls TRBD1, which could not be checked here. TRBV21-1 is a known pseudogene. The CDR3 runs to 14 residues. CDR3 sequence reads: CASSKETQTHEQFF. DNA of the CDR3: TGTGCCAGCAGCAAAGAAACACAGACCCATGAGCAGTTCTTC.

This chain uses TRBV11-2 with TRBJ1-2; 10 bases agree with TRBD1. The CDR3 runs 15 residues. V was clipped by 2 bases and J by 5 bases; unmatched bases: 5. Germline CDR1 SGHAT, CDR2 FQNNGV. In DNA, the CDR3 is TGTGCCAGCAGCTTAATCGACAGGGGGCTGTATGGCTACACCTTC. It encodes CASSLIDRGLYGYTF.

V usage is TRBV7-9 and J usage is TRBJ1-2, with D unresolved. V was shortened by 3 bases and J by 3 bases, with 5 bases between the two germline ends. The germline V gene has CDR1 SEHNR and CDR2 FQNEAQ (reference sequence). CDR3 length equals 12 residues. As DNA, the CDR3 is TGTGCCAGCAGCTTCCGAGACTATGGCTACACCTTC. Translated, it gives CASSFRDYGYTF.

CDR3 sequence: CASSLTGGIPGYTF. CDR3 nucleotides: TGTGCCAGCAGCTTAACAGGGGGCATCCCCGGCTACACCTTC. This rearrangement joins TRBV7-9 to TRBJ1-2; 9 bases align to TRBD1. Trimming cost V 2 bases and J 8 bases; bases outside gene matches: 6. Germline V lookup: CDR1 SEHNR, CDR2 FQNEAQ (reference sequence). CDR3 length: 14 amino acids.

The chain couples TRBV9 to TRBJ1-2; 9 bases are shared with TRBD1. The V segment lost 4 bases and the J segment 7 bases; nucleotides outside the gene matches: 2. Germline CDR1 is SGDLS and CDR2 is YYNGEE. The CDR3 covers 12 residues. CDR3 in DNA: TGTGCCAGCAGCAACAGGGGGCTTGGCTACACCTTC. It encodes CASSNRGLGYTF.

This clone was seen more than once but under ten times. This CDR3 is also generated by other DNA sequences in the sample. The chain links TRBV19 to TRBJ2-7, with D possibly TRBD2 on 5 matching bases. This CDR3 region has 13 residues. Trimming removed 3 bases at V and 7 bases at J, with 13 bases between. Germline values: CDR1 LNHDA, CDR2 SQIVND (reference sequence). CDR3 sequence: CASSMNPGGEQYF. The CDR3 nucleotides are TGTGCCAGTAGTATGAATCCAGGAGGAGAGCAGTACTTC. The whole variable domain, filled in from reference TRBV19 and TRBJ2-7, reads DGGITQSPKYLFRKEGQNVTLSCEQNLNHDAMYWYRQDPGQGLRLIYYSQIVNDFQKGDIAEGYSVSREKKESFPLTVTSAQKNPTAFYLCASSMNPGGEQYFGPGTRLTVT.

The chain joins TRBV7-2 to TRBJ2-1, with a weak D call TRBD1 (6 bases). The germline V gene encodes CDR1 SGHTA and CDR2 FQGNSA. The CDR3 spans 11 residues. Between the trimmed V and J ends, which lost 10 bases and 9 bases, there was a span of 13 bases. In DNA, the CDR3 is TGTGCCACCCAGGTGGGGGCTGAGCAGTTCTTC. Its protein is CATQVGAEQFF.

The gene calls are TRBV10-2 and TRBJ1-1; tentative D call: TRBD1 (5 bases). The CDR3 spans 12 residues. V was trimmed by 6 bases and J by 3 bases, leaving 8 bases between them. CDR1 and CDR2 (germline): WSHSY, SAAADI. The CDR3 sequence: CASSPGDTEAFF. DNA for the CDR3: TGCGCCAGCAGCCCGGGGGACACTGAAGCTTTCTTT.

The chain couples TRBV6-5 to TRBJ2-5; D is unclear. Looked up from germline, CDR1 is MNHEY and CDR2 is SVGAGI. The ends were cut back, 5 bases at V and 1 base at J, with 5 bases in the middle. This CDR3 has 12 amino acids. CDR3 coding DNA: TGTGCCAGCAGTAAACCCCAAGAGACCCAGTACTTC. Translated: CASSKPQETQYF.

The chain couples TRBV29-1 to TRBJ1-1; D perhaps matches TRBD1 (5 bases). V dropped 5 bases and J dropped 3 bases, with 10 bases sitting between them. The CDR3 length is 12 residues. The germline CDR1 and CDR2 sequences are SQVTM and ANQGSEA. The CDR3 sequence is CSVQGGYTEAFF. The CDR3 nucleotides are TGCAGCGTTCAGGGAGGGTACACTGAAGCTTTCTTT.

The rearrangement uses TRBV14 and TRBJ1-5; D unresolved. V lost 8 bases and J 4 bases, leaving 9 bases between the germline ends. CDR1 is SGHDN and CDR2 is FVKESK in the germline V gene. The CDR3 runs to 12 residues. The CDR3 sequence is CASSRPNQPQHF. The CDR3 nucleotides are TGTGCCAGCTCCAGGCCAAATCAGCCCCAGCATTTT.

The rearrangement uses TRBV7-3 and TRBJ2-5, with D uncertain. This CDR3 is 14 amino acids long. Germline V gene lookup returns CDR1 SGHTA and CDR2 FQGTGA. V was cut by 2 bases and J by 2 bases, with 9 bases left in between. In DNA, the CDR3 is TGTGCCAGCAGCTTATCAACAAGACAAGAGACCCAGTACTTC. Translated, it gives CASSLSTRQETQYF. The whole variable domain, filled in from reference TRBV7-3 and TRBJ2-5, reads GAGVSQTPSNKVTEKGKYVELRCDPISGHTALYWYRQSLGQGPEFLIYFQGTGAADDSGLPNDRFFAVRPEGSVSTLKIQRTERGDSAVYLCASSLSTRQETQYFGPGTRLLVL.

This rearrangement joins TRBV2 to TRBJ1-1; the match to TRBD1 covers 7 bases. V shed 3 bases and J 7 bases; nucleotides not matched to a gene: 5. The CDR3 length is 13 residues. The germline gives CDR1 SNHLY, CDR2 FYNNEI. DNA of the CDR3: TGTGCCAGCAGTGACCCAGGGGGGATTGAAGCTTTCTTT. Translation: CASSDPGGIEAFF.

CDR3 region: CASSTGTRGYF. The CDR3 DNA is TGTGCCAGCAGCACAGGGACAAGGGGGTACTTC. The chain has TRBV7-6 and TRBJ2-7, with D perhaps TRBD1 (6 bases). The CDR3 covers 11 residues. CDR1 SGHVS and CDR2 FNYEAQ come from the germline V gene. The V end lost 5 bases, the J end lost 12 bases, and 14 bases lay between the germline ends.

The gene calls are TRBV4-3 and TRBJ1-1; D is uncertain. The V gene's germline CDR1 is LGHNA and CDR2 YSLEER. With 3 bases removed from V and 4 bases from J, the gap between germline ends came to 12 bases. The CDR3 totals 14 residues. The CDR3 coding sequence is TGCGCCAGCAGCCAGGGGAGTCTGCGCACTGAAGCTTTCTTT. Protein product: CASSQGSLRTEAFF.

DNA for the CDR3: TGTGCCAGCAGGGGGACCTCTTCGGGCACCTTC. Protein sequence: CASRGTSSGTF. The chain is built from TRBV6-1 and TRBJ1-2, with D possibly matching TRBD1 (5 bases). V lost 6 bases to trimming and J lost 13 bases, with 15 bases between them. The CDR3 is made up of 11 amino acids. Germline assignment: CDR1 MNHNS and CDR2 SASEGT.

This chain joins TRBV7-9 and TRBJ1-2; tentatively, D is TRBD1 (6 bases). Germline V CDR1 and CDR2: SEHNR, FQNEAQ (reference sequence). The CDR3 consists of 15 residues. V lost 7 bases and J lost 4, with 19 bases in between. CDR3 DNA: TGTGCCAGCACTCTCGTTGGTAGGGGGGGCTATGGCTACACCTTC. This encodes CASTLVGRGGYGYTF.

The chain recombines TRBV28 with TRBJ2-1; a weak D match, TRBD1 (6 bases). Germline V gives CDR1 MDHEN, CDR2 SYDVKM. CDR3 length: 13 residues. The germline V and J ends were trimmed by 7 bases and 7 bases, with 14 bases remaining between them. The CDR3 reads CASNIYRGNEQFF. CDR3 in DNA: TGTGCCAGCAATATATATAGGGGGAATGAGCAGTTCTTC.

In the case of this clone: The germline gene is not matched at one end of the junction; a read error may be the cause. The CDR3 protein is CASSVAGQGAYEQYF. In DNA, the CDR3 is TGTGCCAGCAGCGTAGCGGGACAGGGGGCCTACGAGCAGTACTTC. V gene TRBV7-6 combines with J gene TRBJ2-7, with TRBD1 matching 11 bases. The CDR3 length is 15 residues. Germline lookup yields CDR1 SGHVS and CDR2 FNYEAQ.

The V call is TRBV7-9, the J call TRBJ2-2; 7 positions agree with TRBD2. This CDR3 spans 15 amino acids. Per the germline V gene, CDR1 is SEHNR and CDR2 is FQNEAQ (reference sequence). The V and J ends lost 2 bases and 5 bases, in that order; junction bases with no gene match: 5. CDR3 loop: CASSLRGSGTGELFF. The CDR3 coding sequence is TGTGCCAGCAGCTTAAGGGGTAGCGGGACCGGGGAGCTGTTTTTT.

The V gene is TRBV28, the J gene TRBJ1-3, with D perhaps matching TRBD1 (5 bases). Germline CDR1 is MDHEN and CDR2 is SYDVKM. The CDR3 spans 19 residues. Trimming stripped 2 bases from V and 0 bases from J, with 20 bases between. The chain's CDR3 is CASSLPRGPGVSSGNTIYF. DNA of the CDR3: TGTGCCAGCAGTTTACCCCGAGGCCCGGGGGTAAGCTCTGGAAACACCATATATTTT. Full variable domain (remainder filled in from reference TRBV28 and TRBJ1-3): DVKVTQSSRYLVKRTGEKVFLECVQDMDHENMFWYRQDPGLGLRLIYFSYDVKMKEKGDIPEGYSVSREKKERFSLILESASTNQTSMYLCASSLPRGPGVSSGNTIYFGEGSWLTVV.

This chain links TRBV6-6 with TRBJ1-4; D is undetermined. This CDR3 region has 12 residues. Germline V gives CDR1 MNHNY, CDR2 SVGAGI (reference sequence). Trimming took off 6 bases at V and 5 bases at J, with 7 bases between the two ends. CDR3 nucleotide sequence: TGTGCCAGCAGACCCGGGAATGAAAAACTGTTTTTT. Its protein is CASRPGNEKLFF.

The V and J genes are TRBV10-3 and TRBJ2-7; 13 positions match TRBD2. The CDR3 has 17 residues. Trimming removed 1 base from V and 1 base from J; junction bases left unmatched: 4. In germline, CDR1 is ENHRY, CDR2 SYGVKD. In DNA, the CDR3 is TGTGCCATCAGTGAGTGGGGGACTAGCGGGGAATCCTACGAGCAGTACTTC. Translation gives CAISEWGTSGESYEQYF.

The chain links TRBV2 to TRBJ2-3; D unresolved. Between the trimmed V and J ends, which lost 7 bases and 0 bases, there was a span of 5 bases. The CDR3 is 12 residues long. The germline V gene encodes CDR1 SNHLY and CDR2 FYNNEI. CDR3 nucleotide sequence: TGTGCCAGCACCAGGAGCACAGATACGCAGTATTTT. Encoded protein: CASTRSTDTQYF.

The chain's CDR3 is CASKARAGRNSPLHF. Written as DNA, the CDR3 is TGTGCCAGCAAGGCCCGCGCAGGGAGAAATTCACCCCTCCACTTT. The chain is built from TRBV28 and TRBJ1-6; tentatively, D is TRBD1 (5 bases). This CDR3 region has 15 residues. Germline loops: CDR1 MDHEN, CDR2 SYDVKM. The V gene lost 7 bases and the J gene lost 7 bases, with 17 bases spanning the gap.

The chain recombines TRBV27 with TRBJ2-4; the D gene is possibly TRBD2 (6 bases). V shed 3 bases and J shed 7 bases, with 7 bases lying between them. Germline CDR1 is MNHEY and CDR2 is SMNVEV (reference sequence). The CDR3 spans 12 residues. The DNA for the CDR3 is TGTGCCAGCAGTTTCGGAGGGAACATTCAGTACTTC. This sequence encodes CASSFGGNIQYF.